This passage covers 26 T cell receptor beta chains from one sample sequenced in a study of memory CD4+ T cells and cytomegalovirus serostatus. Single viable CD3+CD4+CD8-CD45RO+ cells were sorted as the memory CD4+ T cells. The assay was immunoSEQ multiplex PCR, and TCRdb's table has in-frame clones only and misses some. The sample yields some 67,000 clones, about three quarters seen once. The sample consisted of memory CD4+ T cells from blood. The receptors derive from an adult in good health and CMV-seropositive.

This CDR3 is CASSLEQGAWSSYEQYF. The CDR3 nucleotides read TGTGCCAGCAGCTTAGAGCAGGGGGCTTGGAGCTCCTACGAGCAGTACTTC. This chain joins TRBV7-8 and TRBJ2-7; 8 positions agree with TRBD1. The CDR3 totals 17 residues. Germline V gene lookup returns CDR1 SGHVS and CDR2 FQNEAQ. Losses at the gene ends were 1 base for V and 0 bases for J; bases not matched to a gene: 8.

V gene TRBV6-1 combines with J gene TRBJ1-6; 7 nucleotides match TRBD1. There are 13 residues in the CDR3. The ends lost 8 bases at V and 8 bases at J; junction bases unmatched: 6. Looked up from germline, CDR1 is MNHNS and CDR2 is SASEGT. The DNA of the CDR3 is TGTGCCAGCTCGGGACAGAGAGATTCACCCCTCCACTTT. This translates into CASSGQRDSPLHF.

The chain uses TRBV30 and TRBJ1-2; maybe TRBD1 (6 bases). This CDR3 has 12 residues. V shed 2 bases and J shed 6 bases, with 10 bases lying between them. CDR1 is GTSNPN and CDR2 is SVGIG in the germline V gene (reference sequence). CDR3 residues: CAWSKGGNGYTF. For the CDR3, the DNA is TGTGCCTGGAGTAAAGGGGGGAATGGCTACACCTTC.

This chain joins TRBV28 and TRBJ2-7, with 7 bases identical to TRBD1. The CDR3 has 15 residues. Germline CDR1 MDHEN, CDR2 SYDVKM. J was trimmed by 2 bases and V by 6 bases; bases with no gene match: 10. The CDR3, as DNA: TGTGCCAGCAGCCCCCTGGGGACAGCCACCTACGAGCAGTACTTC. Translating gives CASSPLGTATYEQYF.

The chain employs TRBV28 and TRBJ1-4; D unresolved. The CDR3 loop spans 12 amino acids. The V and J ends lost 3 bases and 10 bases respectively, with 9 bases between them. Germline V gives CDR1 MDHEN, CDR2 SYDVKM. The CDR3 protein is CASSFSGVKLFF. CDR3 sequence (DNA): TGTGCCAGCAGTTTTTCCGGGGTAAAACTGTTTTTT.

The V gene is TRBV7-2, the J gene TRBJ1-2; D gene unclear. With 6 bases removed from V and 8 bases from J, the gap between germline ends came to 13 bases. CDR1 and CDR2 (germline): SGHTA, FQGNSA. The length of the CDR3 is 12 residues. The CDR3 reads CASSLDLGGYTF. The DNA for the CDR3 is TGTGCCAGCAGTTTGGACCTTGGCGGCTACACCTTC.

V and J are TRBV7-3 and TRBJ2-1; 10 bases align to TRBD2. The J segment lost 7 bases and the V segment lost 1 base, leaving 10 bases of the junction unmatched. The germline CDR1 and CDR2 sequences are SGHTA and FQGTGA. CDR3 length: 17 residues. CDR3 coding DNA: TGTGCCAGCAGCTTAAACCCGGGAGCGGGAGGGTCGAATGAGCAGTTCTTC. Protein sequence: CASSLNPGAGGSNEQFF. The variable domain in full, completed from reference TRBV7-3 and TRBJ2-1, reads GAGVSQTPSNKVTEKGKYVELRCDPISGHTALYWYRQSLGQGPEFLIYFQGTGAADDSGLPNDRFFAVRPEGSVSTLKIQRTERGDSAVYLCASSLNPGAGGSNEQFFGPGTRLTVL.

The rearrangement links TRBV4-1 to TRBJ2-4; tentative D call: TRBD2 (5 bases). Germline lookup yields CDR1 MGHRA and CDR2 YSYEKL. V shed 1 base and J shed 0 bases, with 13 bases lying between them. The CDR3 is 17 amino acids. The CDR3 spells CASSQGTGSVAKNIQYF. The DNA of the CDR3 is TGCGCCAGCAGCCAAGGGACGGGGAGCGTAGCCAAAAACATTCAGTACTTC.

In this sample, this clone turned up once. This chain links TRBV4-1 with TRBJ2-7; 8 nucleotides align to TRBD1. This CDR3 is built from 16 residues. Trimming cost V 2 bases and J 2 bases; bases outside gene matches: 8. Germline V gives CDR1 MGHRA, CDR2 YSYEKL. The CDR3 DNA sequence: TGCGCCAGCAGCCAACCGCGACAGGGGAGAACCTACGAGCAGTACTTC. Residues: CASSQPRQGRTYEQYF.

Only one count was recorded for this clone. The chain recombines TRBV7-2 with TRBJ1-6, with 8 bases matching TRBD1. The CDR3 length is 14 residues. Losses at the gene ends were 4 bases for V and 10 bases for J; bases not matched to a gene: 6. Germline lookup yields CDR1 SGHTA and CDR2 FQGNSA. The CDR3 loop reads CASSSATGVSPLHF. The CDR3 DNA reads as TGTGCCAGCAGCTCGGCGACAGGGGTGTCACCCCTCCACTTT.

This chain connects TRBV6-6 to TRBJ1-2; TRBD1 matches at 8 bases. With 3 bases clipped from V and 7 bases from J, the junction kept 10 bases outside the gene matches. This CDR3 has 15 residues. Germline V gives CDR1 MNHNY, CDR2 SVGAGI (reference sequence). The CDR3 region is CASSYSPTGVGGYTF. Here the CDR3 DNA reads TGTGCCAGCAGTTATTCTCCGACAGGGGTGGGTGGCTACACCTTC.

DNA of the CDR3: TGTGCCAGCAGCTTAGTCGCACCGAACACTGAAGCTTTCTTT. It encodes CASSLVAPNTEAFF. This chain uses TRBV7-2 with TRBJ1-1; D not resolved. Deletions cut 1 base from V and 1 base from J, with 7 bases between. CDR1 is SGHTA and CDR2 is FQGNSA in the germline V gene. The CDR3 runs to 14 residues.

The gene calls are TRBV7-2 and TRBJ1-4; D is uncertain. CDR3 length: 12 residues. V was pared by 5 bases and J by 5 bases, with 6 bases between. Germline V gene sequence: CDR1 SGHTA, CDR2 FQGNSA. CDR3 amino acids: CASSRGNEKLFF. The CDR3 bases are TGTGCCAGCAGCCGTGGGAATGAAAAACTGTTTTTT.

The V call is TRBV29-1, the J call TRBJ1-1, with a tentative D call TRBD1 (6 bases). CDR1 SQVTM and CDR2 ANQGSEA come from the germline V gene. The V gene lost 1 base and the J gene lost 6 bases, with 15 bases spanning the gap. CDR3 size: 14 residues. The CDR3 is CSVEGTALGAEAFF. The CDR3 DNA reads TGCAGCGTTGAAGGGACAGCCTTGGGGGCTGAAGCTTTCTTT. Filled out from reference TRBV29-1 and TRBJ1-1, the complete variable domain reads SAVISQKPSRDICQRGTSLTIQCQVDSQVTMMFWYRQQPGQSLTLIATANQGSEATYESGFVIDKFPISRPNLTFSTLTVSNMSPEDSSIYLCSVEGTALGAEAFFGQGTRLTVV.

This clone was counted a single time. The V gene is TRBV7-6, the J gene TRBJ1-3; D is ambiguous. Germline CDR1 reads SGHVS; CDR2 reads FNYEAQ. V lost 1 base to trimming and J lost 4 bases, with 5 bases between them. The CDR3 totals 13 residues. The CDR3 region is CASSLGSGNTIYF. The DNA for the CDR3 is TGTGCCAGCAGCTTAGGCTCGGGAAACACCATATATTTT. Supplemented by reference TRBV7-6 and TRBJ1-3, the full variable domain reads GAGVSQSPRYKVTKRGQDVALRCDPISGHVSLYWYRQALGQGPEFLTYFNYEAQQDKSGLPNDRFSAERPEGSISTLTIQRTEQRDSAMYRCASSLGSGNTIYFGEGSWLTVV.

The chain employs TRBV5-1 and TRBJ2-2; D is unclear. V lost 0 bases, J lost 0 bases, and 6 bases lay in between. This CDR3 region has 15 residues. Per germline, CDR1 SGHRS and CDR2 YFSETQ. The CDR3 spells CASSLGHTNTGELFF. The DNA for the CDR3 is TGCGCCAGCAGCTTGGGGCACACGAACACCGGGGAGCTGTTTTTT.

CDR3 nucleotide sequence: TGTGCCAGCAGCTTTTCCTGGGACGAGACCCAGTACTTC. Protein: CASSFSWDETQYF. The V and J genes are TRBV7-9 and TRBJ2-5; possibly TRBD1 or TRBD2 for D (5 bases each). The V gene's germline CDR1 is SEHNR and CDR2 FQNEAQ (reference sequence). The CDR3 totals 13 residues. The ends were cut back, 3 bases at V and 5 bases at J, with 10 bases in the middle.

V is TRBV7-9 and J is TRBJ2-7; a possible D gene is TRBD2 (5 bases). The germline gives CDR1 SEHNR, CDR2 FQNEAQ (reference sequence). The CDR3 sequence is 15 residues long. Trimming stripped 1 base from V and 2 bases from J, with 12 bases between. CDR3 protein: CASSLGGGAAYEQYF. The DNA for the CDR3 is TGTGCCAGCAGCTTAGGGGGTGGAGCGGCCTACGAGCAGTACTTC.

This clone was seen once. V usage is TRBV10-1 and J usage is TRBJ1-2, with 7 bases that match TRBD1. This CDR3 spans 15 amino acids. Per the germline V gene, CDR1 is WNHNN and CDR2 is SYGVQD (reference sequence). The V segment lost 0 bases and the J segment 8 bases; nucleotides outside the gene matches: 9. In nucleotides, the CDR3 is TGCGCCAGCAGTGAGTCGGTGGGACAGTCGTCGGGCTACACCTTC. Protein: CASSESVGQSSGYTF.

V is TRBV5-5 and J is TRBJ1-1, with no clear D. The germline V gene has CDR1 SGHKS and CDR2 YYEKEE (reference sequence). Trimming took 0 bases from V and 1 from J, leaving 7 bases between them. The length of the CDR3 is 14 residues. The CDR3 sequence is CASSLEWGNTEAFF. The CDR3 DNA sequence: TGTGCCAGCAGCTTGGAGTGGGGGAACACTGAAGCTTTCTTT.

The CDR3 protein is CASSLDRGEQYF. DNA of the CDR3: TGTGCCAGCAGCTTAGATAGGGGCGAGCAGTACTTC. This chain joins TRBV7-2 and TRBJ2-7, with a tentative D call TRBD1 (5 bases). The germline V gene encodes CDR1 SGHTA and CDR2 FQGNSA. This CDR3 spans 12 amino acids. V was cut by 1 base and J by 6 bases, with 7 bases left in between. Full variable domain (outside the CDR3, taken from reference TRBV7-2 and TRBJ2-7): GAGVSQSPSNKVTEKGKDVELRCDPISGHTALYWYRQSLGQGLEFLIYFQGNSAPDKSGLPSDRFSAERTGGSVSTLTIQRTQQEDSAVYLCASSLDRGEQYFGPGTRLTVT.

V gene TRBV18 combines with J gene TRBJ1-3; D is undetermined. Trimming left V 5 bases short and J 0 bases short, with 8 bases between. CDR1 KGHSH and CDR2 LQKENI come from the germline V gene. The CDR3 is 14 amino acids. In DNA form, the CDR3 reads TGTGCCAGCTCAACACAGAGCTCTGGAAACACCATATATTTT. This translates into CASSTQSSGNTIYF. The variable domain in full, with the rest retrieved from reference TRBV18 and TRBJ1-3, is NAGVMQNPRHLVRRRGQEARLRCSPMKGHSHVYWYRQLPEEGLKFMVYLQKENIIDESGMPKERFSAEFPKEGPSILRIQQVVRGDSAAYFCASSTQSSGNTIYFGEGSWLTVV.

V and J are TRBV15 and TRBJ1-4; 10 nucleotides match TRBD1. The CDR3 is made up of 15 amino acids. The ends lost 3 bases at V and 8 bases at J; junction bases unmatched: 6. Germline CDR1 reads LNHNV; CDR2 reads YYDKDF (reference sequence). This chain's CDR3 is CATSRQTGGVEKLFF. DNA of the CDR3: TGTGCCACCAGCAGGCAGACAGGGGGCGTCGAAAAACTGTTTTTT. The full variable domain, its missing parts supplied by reference TRBV15 and TRBJ1-4, is DAMVIQNPRYQVTQFGKPVTLSCSQTLNHNVMYWYQQKSSQAPKLLFHYYDKDFNNEADTPDNFQSRRPNTSFCFLDIRSPGLGDTAMYLCATSRQTGGVEKLFFGSGTQLSVL.

CDR3 residues: CSVEQGNTGELFF. The CDR3 nucleotides read TGCAGCGTTGAACAGGGAAACACCGGGGAGCTGTTTTTT. The genes are TRBV29-1 and TRBJ2-2; D perhaps matches TRBD1 (5 bases). V lost 2 bases, J lost 2 bases, and 6 bases lay in between. Looked up from germline, CDR1 is SQVTM and CDR2 is ANQGSEA. The CDR3 has 13 residues.

The chain carries TRBV5-6 and TRBJ2-3; a weak D match, TRBD2 (5 bases). CDR1 SGHDT and CDR2 YYEEEE come from the germline V gene. The CDR3 covers 15 residues. The V gene lost 4 bases and the J gene lost 0 bases, with 12 bases spanning the gap. CDR3 amino acids: CASSVSGFSTDTQYF. The CDR3 DNA reads as TGTGCCAGCAGCGTGAGCGGCTTTAGCACAGATACGCAGTATTTT.

Here the CDR3 DNA reads TGTGCCAGCAGCTTAGAGTATGGCTACACCTTC. Amino acids: CASSLEYGYTF. The V gene is TRBV7-9, the J gene TRBJ1-2; unclear D gene. This CDR3 region has 11 residues. Germline V gene lookup returns CDR1 SEHNR and CDR2 FQNEAQ (reference sequence). V shed 1 base and J shed 5 bases, with 2 bases lying between them.